The clone carrying this T cell receptor beta chain was recorded at least ten times. Its specificity is not known. This sample is part of a study of CD8+CD57+ T cells in acquired aplastic anemia. Study-wide background: When averaged, DNA from sorted CD4+ and CD8+ cells came to 2.5 to 3.5 ug. Sequencing produced an average of around 10 million reads per healthy donor for CD4+ cells. Findings and limits, study-wide: Patients and controls had in common 25 to 30 CD8+ CDR3 sequences. No significant difference in CD8+ Simpson's diversity was found between patients and controls.

Genomic DNA acted as the template from which TCR beta VDJ combination and CDR3 sequence profiling were carried out. TCRdb independently ran MiXCR on the reads; one entry per CDR3 protein. The table lists 65,000 or so distinct CDR3 sequences, about 50% of them singletons. In germline, CDR1 is DFQATT, CDR2 SNEGSKA (reference sequence). The ends were cut back, 3 bases at V and 0 bases at J, with 11 bases in the middle. This CDR3 is built from 15 residues. This chain connects TRBV20-1 to TRBJ2-2; D is uncertain. The specimen was sorted CD4+, CD8+, or CD8+CD57+ T cells (not recorded which) from PBMCs. This sequence originates from a human donor in good health, serving as a control. The CDR3 DNA follows: TGCAGTGCTAGTAAGCAACTCGCGAACACCGGGGAGCTGTTTTTT. Residues: CSASKQLANTGELFF.